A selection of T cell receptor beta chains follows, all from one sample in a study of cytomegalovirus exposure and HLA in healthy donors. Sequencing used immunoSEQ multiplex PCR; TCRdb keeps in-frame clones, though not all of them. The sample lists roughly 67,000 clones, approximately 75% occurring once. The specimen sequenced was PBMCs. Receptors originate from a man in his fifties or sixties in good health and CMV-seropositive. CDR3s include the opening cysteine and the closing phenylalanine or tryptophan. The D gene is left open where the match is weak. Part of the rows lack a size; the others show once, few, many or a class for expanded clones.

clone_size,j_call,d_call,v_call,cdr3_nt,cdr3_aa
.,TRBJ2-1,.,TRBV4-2,TGTGCCAGCAGCCAAGATCGCGGCAGAAATGAGCAGTTCTTC,CASSQDRGRNEQFF
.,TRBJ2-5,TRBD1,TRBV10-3,TGTGCCATCAGTGGGACAGGGGTGGGGGAGACCCAGTACTTC,CAISGTGVGETQYF
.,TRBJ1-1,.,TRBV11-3,TGTGCCAGCAGCTTGGGGCAGGACACTGAAGCTTTCTTT,CASSLGQDTEAFF
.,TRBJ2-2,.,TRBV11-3,TGTGCCAGCAGCCTGTTTTCAGGGACTGCGTCCGGGGAGCTGTTTTTT,CASSLFSGTASGELFF
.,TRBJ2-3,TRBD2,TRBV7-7,TGTGCTAGCAGCATAGGACTAGCGGGAGGTCCAGATACGCAGTATTTT,CASSIGLAGGPDTQYF
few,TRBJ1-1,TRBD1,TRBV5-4,TGTGCCAGCAGCTTAACACAGGGGAAGACTGAAGCTTTCTTT,CASSLTQGKTEAFF
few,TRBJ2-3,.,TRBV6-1,TGTGCCAGCAGCCTACTTGAGGGCACAGATACGCAGTATTTT,CASSLLEGTDTQYF
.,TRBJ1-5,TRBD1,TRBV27,TGTGCCAGCAGTTCCGGGACAGGTAATCAGCCCCAGCATTTT,CASSSGTGNQPQHF
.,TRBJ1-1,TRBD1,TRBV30,TGTGCCTGGAGTGTACAGGGGGCGATCACCGCCACTGAAGCTTTCTTT,CAWSVQGAITATEAFF
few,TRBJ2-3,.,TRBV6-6,TGTGCCAGCAGTTACTCGTTTTCTCGCACAGATACGCAGTATTTT,CASSYSFSRTDTQYF
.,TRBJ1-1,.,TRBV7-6,TGTGCCAGCAGCTTACAGGGTAACACTGAAGCTTTCTTT,CASSLQGNTEAFF
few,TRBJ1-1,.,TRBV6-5,TGTGCCAGCAGTTACAGCACTAGGGTGAACACTGAAGCTTTCTTT,CASSYSTRVNTEAFF
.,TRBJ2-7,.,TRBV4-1,TGCGCCAGCAGCCAAGCAGGTAGTGTCTCCTACGAGCAGTACTTC,CASSQAGSVSYEQYF
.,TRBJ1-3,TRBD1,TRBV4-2,TGTGCCAGCAGCCATGATCGGACAGGAAGCTCTGGAAACACCATATATTTT,CASSHDRTGSSGNTIYF
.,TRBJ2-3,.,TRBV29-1,TGCAGCGGGGACTCTGATAGCACAGATACGCAGTATTTT,CSGDSDSTDTQYF
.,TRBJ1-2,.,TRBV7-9,TGTGCCAGCAGCCAACCCGTATCGGGGGGGGACTATGGCTACACCTTC,CASSQPVSGGDYGYTF
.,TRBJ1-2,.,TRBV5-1,TGCGCCAGCAGAGGGGCCGACCCTCACTATGGCTACACCTTC,CASRGADPHYGYTF
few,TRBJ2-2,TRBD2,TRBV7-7,TGTGCTAGCAGCTCGACTAGCGGGAGTTCCGGGGAGCTGTTTTTT,CASSSTSGSSGELFF
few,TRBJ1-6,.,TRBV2,TGTGCCAGCAGTAGAGGGGGGGGCGATAATTCACCCCTCCACTTT,CASSRGGGDNSPLHF
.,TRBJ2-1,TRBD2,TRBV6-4,TGTGCCAGCAGTGCGAGCGGGGGGGCCCCTGAGCAGTTCTTC,CASSASGGAPEQFF
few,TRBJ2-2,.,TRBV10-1,TGCGCCAGCAGTGAGTCGCGGGGAAACACCGGGGAGCTGTTTTTT,CASSESRGNTGELFF
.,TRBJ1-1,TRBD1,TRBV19,TGTGCCAGTAAGGGGGCAGGGCGATCCTTGAACACTGAAGCTTTCTTT,CASKGAGRSLNTEAFF
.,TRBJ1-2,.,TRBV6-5,TGTGCCAGCAGTCCCCAACGCGGTAACTATGGCTACACCTTC,CASSPQRGNYGYTF
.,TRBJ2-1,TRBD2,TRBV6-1,TGTGCCAGCTTCCTCGGGGGGACGGAGCAGTTCTTC,CASFLGGTEQFF
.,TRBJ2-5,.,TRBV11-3,TGTGCCAGCAGCGGGGGGGGGCCTTTGGAGACCCAGTACTTC,CASSGGGPLETQYF
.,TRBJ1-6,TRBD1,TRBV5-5,TGTGCCAGCAGCGGCAGGACAGGGGCACCACCCCTCCACTTT,CASSGRTGAPPLHF
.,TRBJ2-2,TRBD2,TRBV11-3,TGTGCCTTTAAAGCGGGAGCGAACACCGGGGAGCTGTTTTTT,CAFKAGANTGELFF
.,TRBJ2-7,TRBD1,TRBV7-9,TGTGCCAGCAGCTTAGTGACAGGGTTCGAGCAGTACTTC,CASSLVTGFEQYF
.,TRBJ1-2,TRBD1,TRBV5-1,TGCGCCAGCAGCTTGGTAGAGACAGGGGGTGGCTACACCTTC,CASSLVETGGGYTF
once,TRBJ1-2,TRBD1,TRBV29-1,TGCAGCGCCAGGACAGGAGATGGCTACACCTTC,CSARTGDGYTF
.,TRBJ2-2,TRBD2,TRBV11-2,TGTGCCAGCAGCGTCCTCCTGGGACTAGCGAACACCGGGGAGCTGTTTTTT,CASSVLLGLANTGELFF